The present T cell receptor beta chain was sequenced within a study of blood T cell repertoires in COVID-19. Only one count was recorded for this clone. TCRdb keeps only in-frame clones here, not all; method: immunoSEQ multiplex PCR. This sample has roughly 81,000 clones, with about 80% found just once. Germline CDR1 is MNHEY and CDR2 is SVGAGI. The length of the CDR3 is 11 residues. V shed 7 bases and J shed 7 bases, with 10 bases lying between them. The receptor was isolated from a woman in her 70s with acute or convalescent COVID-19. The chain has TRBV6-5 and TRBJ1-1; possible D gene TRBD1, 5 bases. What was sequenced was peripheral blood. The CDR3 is CASIGGVEAFF. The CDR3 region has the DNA TGTGCCAGCATCGGGGGAGTTGAAGCTTTCTTT.